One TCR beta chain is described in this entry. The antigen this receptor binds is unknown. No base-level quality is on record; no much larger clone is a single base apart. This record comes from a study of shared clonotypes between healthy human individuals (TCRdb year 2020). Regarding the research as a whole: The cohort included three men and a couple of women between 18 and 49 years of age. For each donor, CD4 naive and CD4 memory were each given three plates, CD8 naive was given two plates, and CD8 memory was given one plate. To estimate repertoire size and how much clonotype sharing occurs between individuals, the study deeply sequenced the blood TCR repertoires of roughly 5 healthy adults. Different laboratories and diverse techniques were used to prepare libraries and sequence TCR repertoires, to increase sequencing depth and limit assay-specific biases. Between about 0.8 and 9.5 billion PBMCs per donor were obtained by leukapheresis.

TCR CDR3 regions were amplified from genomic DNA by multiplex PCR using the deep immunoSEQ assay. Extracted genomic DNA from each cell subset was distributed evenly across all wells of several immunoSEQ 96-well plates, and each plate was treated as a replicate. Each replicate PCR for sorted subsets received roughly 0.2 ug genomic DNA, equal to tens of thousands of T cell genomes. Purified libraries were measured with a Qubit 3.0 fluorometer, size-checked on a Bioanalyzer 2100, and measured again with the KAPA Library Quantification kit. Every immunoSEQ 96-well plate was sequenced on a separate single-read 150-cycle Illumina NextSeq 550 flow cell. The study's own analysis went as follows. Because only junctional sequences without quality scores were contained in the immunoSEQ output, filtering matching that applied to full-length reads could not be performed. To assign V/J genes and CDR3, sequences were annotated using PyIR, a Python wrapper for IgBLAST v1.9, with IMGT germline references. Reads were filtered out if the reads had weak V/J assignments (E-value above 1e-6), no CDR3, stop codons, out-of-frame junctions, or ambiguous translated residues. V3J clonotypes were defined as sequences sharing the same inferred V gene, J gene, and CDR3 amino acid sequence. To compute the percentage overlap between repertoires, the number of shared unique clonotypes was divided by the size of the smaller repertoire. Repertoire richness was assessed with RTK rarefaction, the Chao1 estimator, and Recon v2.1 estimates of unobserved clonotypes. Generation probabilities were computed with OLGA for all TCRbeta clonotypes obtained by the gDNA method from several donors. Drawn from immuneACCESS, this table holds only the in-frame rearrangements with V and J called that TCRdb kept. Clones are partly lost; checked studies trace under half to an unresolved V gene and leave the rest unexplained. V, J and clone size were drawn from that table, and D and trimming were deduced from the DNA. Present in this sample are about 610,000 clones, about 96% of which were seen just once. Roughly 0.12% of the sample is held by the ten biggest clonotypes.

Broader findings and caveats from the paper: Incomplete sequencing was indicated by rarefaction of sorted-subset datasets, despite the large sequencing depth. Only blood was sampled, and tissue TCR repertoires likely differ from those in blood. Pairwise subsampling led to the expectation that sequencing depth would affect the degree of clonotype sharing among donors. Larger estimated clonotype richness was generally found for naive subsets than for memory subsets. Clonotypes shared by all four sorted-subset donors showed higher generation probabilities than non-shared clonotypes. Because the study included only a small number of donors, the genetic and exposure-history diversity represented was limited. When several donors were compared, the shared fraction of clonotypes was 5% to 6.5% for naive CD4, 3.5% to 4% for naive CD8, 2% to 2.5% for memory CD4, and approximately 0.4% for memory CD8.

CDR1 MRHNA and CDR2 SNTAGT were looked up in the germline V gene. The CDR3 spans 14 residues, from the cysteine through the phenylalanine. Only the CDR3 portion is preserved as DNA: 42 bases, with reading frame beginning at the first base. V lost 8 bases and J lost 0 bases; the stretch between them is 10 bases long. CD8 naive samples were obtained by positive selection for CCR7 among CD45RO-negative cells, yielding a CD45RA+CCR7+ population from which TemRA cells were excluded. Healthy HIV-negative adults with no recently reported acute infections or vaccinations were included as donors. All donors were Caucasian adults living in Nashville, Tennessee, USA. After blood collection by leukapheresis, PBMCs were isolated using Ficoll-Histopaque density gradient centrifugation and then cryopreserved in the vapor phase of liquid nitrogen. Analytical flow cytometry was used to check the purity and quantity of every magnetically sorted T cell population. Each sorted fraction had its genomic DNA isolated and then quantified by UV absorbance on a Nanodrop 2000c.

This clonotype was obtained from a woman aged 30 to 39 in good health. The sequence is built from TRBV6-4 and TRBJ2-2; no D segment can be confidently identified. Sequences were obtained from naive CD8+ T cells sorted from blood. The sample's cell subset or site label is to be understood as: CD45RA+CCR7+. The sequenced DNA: TGTGCCAGCGGATCTAGTTCGAACACCGGGGAGCTGTTTTTT. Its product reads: CASGSSSNTGELFF.